This T cell receptor (beta chain) is from a study of shared clonotypes between healthy human individuals. Study-wide points: Naive subsets generally had larger estimated richness than memory subsets. Shared clonotypes across all four donors exceeded non-shared ones in generation probability.

The CDR3 is 12 residues long. V dropped 0 bases and J dropped 11 bases, with 9 bases sitting between them. From germline, CDR1 is ENHRY and CDR2 SYGVKD. Only in-frame clones appear in the TCRdb table, and some are missing; sequencing was by immunoSEQ multiplex PCR. The table shows about 2,500,000 clones, with roughly nine tenths occurring only once. As regards this clone: What it binds is not known.

The sequence derives from a man younger than 35 in good health. V is TRBV10-3 and J is TRBJ2-3; TRBD2 is a possible D gene (6 bases). Sequencing was done on a sample of naive CD4+ T cells sorted from blood. Subset reported: CD45RA+ positively selected. DNA for the CDR3: TGTGCCATCAGTGAGTCGTTGGGGGGGCAGTATTTT. Translating it yields CAISESLGGQYF.